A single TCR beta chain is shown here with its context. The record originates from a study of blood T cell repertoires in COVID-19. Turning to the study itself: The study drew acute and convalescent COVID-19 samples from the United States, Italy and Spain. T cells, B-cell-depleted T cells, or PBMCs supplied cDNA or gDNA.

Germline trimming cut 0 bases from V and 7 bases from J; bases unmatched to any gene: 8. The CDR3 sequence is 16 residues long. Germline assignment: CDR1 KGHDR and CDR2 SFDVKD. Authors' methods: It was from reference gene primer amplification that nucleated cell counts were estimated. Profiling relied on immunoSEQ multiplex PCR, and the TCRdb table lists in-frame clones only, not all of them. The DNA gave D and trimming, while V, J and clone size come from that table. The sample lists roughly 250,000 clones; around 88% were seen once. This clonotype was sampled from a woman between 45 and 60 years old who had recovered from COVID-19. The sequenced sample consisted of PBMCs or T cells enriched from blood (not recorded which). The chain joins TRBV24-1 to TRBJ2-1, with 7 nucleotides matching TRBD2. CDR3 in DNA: TGTGCCACCAGTGATTTGGTACGGGGGAGGGCGAATGAGCAGTTCTTC. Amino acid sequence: CATSDLVRGRANEQFF.